The next 17 T cell receptor beta chains were all read from a single sample in a study of CD8+ T cells in alopecia areata. After isolation, RNA underwent reverse transcription to generate cDNA as the sequencing template. TCRdb's copy holds only in-frame clones and misses some; the assay was immunoSEQ multiplex PCR. The data contain 150,000 to 200,000 clones, approximately 65% of them singletons. Sequenced material: CD8+ T cells sorted from blood, taken at week 0. The receptors here all came from a human donor with alopecia areata.

This chain links TRBV25-1 with TRBJ2-3; D gene uncertain. Trimming stripped 8 bases from V and 1 base from J, with 10 bases between. The CDR3 is 13 amino acids. Germline assignment: CDR1 MGHDK and CDR2 SYGVNS. CDR3 DNA sequence: TGTGCCAGCGAAAATGGACGCACAGATACGCAGTATTTT. Encoded protein: CASENGRTDTQYF.

This chain connects TRBV28 to TRBJ1-1, with TRBD1 identical over 7 bases. The junction had 9 bases not matched to a gene; V was cut back by 7 bases and J by 1 base. This CDR3 has 15 amino acids. Germline CDR1 and CDR2: MDHEN and SYDVKM. CDR3 in amino acids: CASTFPDRANTEAFF. The CDR3 DNA reads as TGTGCCAGCACCTTCCCTGACAGGGCGAACACTGAAGCTTTCTTT.

V is TRBV14 and J is TRBJ2-3; no definite D call. Trimming took 1 base from V and 10 from J, leaving 12 bases between them. In germline, CDR1 is SGHDN, CDR2 FVKESK. The CDR3 is 13 residues long. CDR3 in amino acids: CASSQGGPFSQYF. Here the CDR3 DNA reads TGTGCCAGCAGCCAAGGAGGTCCATTTTCGCAGTATTTT.

This clone has just one count. The chain has TRBV7-2 and TRBJ2-5, with a possible D match to TRBD2 (6 bases). There are 14 residues in the CDR3. Between the trimmed V and J ends, which lost 4 bases and 5 bases, there was a span of 14 bases. Germline lookup yields CDR1 SGHTA and CDR2 FQGNSA. DNA of the CDR3: TGTGCCAGCAGCTCTCTAGGAGGGGTGGAGACCCAGTACTTC. Translating it yields CASSSLGGVETQYF. Together with reference TRBV7-2 and TRBJ2-5, the CDR3 gives the full variable domain: GAGVSQSPSNKVTEKGKDVELRCDPISGHTALYWYRQSLGQGLEFLIYFQGNSAPDKSGLPSDRFSAERTGGSVSTLTIQRTQQEDSAVYLCASSSLGGVETQYFGPGTRLLVL.

This chain joins TRBV29-1 and TRBJ1-2; D is possibly TRBD1 (5 bases). Trimming removed 5 bases from V and 4 bases from J, with 14 bases in between. This CDR3 has 13 residues. Germline V lookup: CDR1 SQVTM, CDR2 ANQGSEA. The CDR3 loop reads CSVLDPGRYGYTF. In nucleotides, the CDR3 is TGCAGCGTTCTTGATCCGGGGCGCTATGGCTACACCTTC.

The V call is TRBV29-1, the J call TRBJ1-1; D remains ambiguous. The germline V gene has CDR1 SQVTM and CDR2 ANQGSEA. V was pared by 7 bases and J by 1 base, with 7 bases between. This CDR3 comprises 11 residues. The CDR3 DNA reads TGCAGCGGACAAGAGAACACTGAAGCTTTCTTT. Its translation: CSGQENTEAFF.

This clone was counted a few times. The chain couples TRBV9 to TRBJ2-2, with D tentatively TRBD2 (6 bases). The CDR3 contains 14 residues. In germline, CDR1 is SGDLS, CDR2 YYNGEE. Trimming cost V 0 bases and J 7 bases, with 10 bases left between them. The DNA of the CDR3 is TGTGCCAGCAGCGTAGGACTAGTTAACGGGGAGCTGTTTTTT. Translated, it gives CASSVGLVNGELFF.

Note on this clone: At one of its ends the junction is not consistent with the germline gene, which may arise from a read error. This sequence joins TRBV7-9 and TRBJ2-7; D is undetermined. The CDR3 contains 12 residues. CDR1 is SEHNR, CDR2 FQNEAQ, per germline (reference sequence). The CDR3 DNA reads as TGCGCCAGCAGCCACCCGTCCTACGAGCAGTACTTC. This gives the protein CASSHPSYEQYF. The full variable domain, with the rest looked up from reference TRBV7-9 and TRBJ2-7, is DTGVSQNPRHKITKRGQNVTFRCDPISEHNRLYWYRQTLGQGPEFLTYFQNEAQLEKSRLLSDRFSAERPKGSFSTLEIQRTEQGDSAMYLCASSHPSYEQYFGPGTRLTVT.

This chain joins TRBV5-6 and TRBJ1-3; D is perhaps TRBD1 (5 bases). CDR1 is SGHDT and CDR2 is YYEEEE in the germline V gene. V lost 0 bases to trimming and J lost 3 bases, with 10 bases between them. The CDR3 has 15 amino acids. The DNA for the CDR3 is TGTGCCAGCAGCTTGGGAACAAGGGGTGGAAACACCATATATTTT. Its translation is CASSLGTRGGNTIYF.

This clone was detected once. The chain is built from TRBV13 and TRBJ1-2, with 8 bases identical to TRBD1. The length of the CDR3 is 15 residues. V lost 4 bases and J lost 3; bases outside the gene matches: 7. The germline V gene encodes CDR1 PRHDT and CDR2 FYEKMQ (reference sequence). The CDR3 region is CASSSRQGAYYGYTF. CDR3 bases: TGTGCCAGCAGCTCAAGGCAGGGGGCATACTATGGCTACACCTTC.

The chain carries TRBV4-1 and TRBJ2-7; D gene unclear. The CDR3 consists of 12 residues. The germline V gene encodes CDR1 MGHRA and CDR2 YSYEKL. Trimming pared 3 bases from V and 7 bases from J, leaving 10 bases between. The chain's CDR3 is CASSQGFGEQYF. For the CDR3, the DNA is TGCGCCAGCAGCCAGGGGTTCGGGGAGCAGTACTTC.

This clone was seen a handful of times. The chain combines TRBV13 with TRBJ2-7; D remains unclear. The CDR3 covers 11 residues. The V and J ends lost 0 bases and 7 bases respectively, with 4 bases between them. The V gene's germline CDR1 is PRHDT and CDR2 FYEKMQ (reference sequence). DNA for the CDR3: TGTGCCAGCAGCTTAGGAGGGGAGCAGTACTTC. Its protein product is CASSLGGEQYF.

The chain has TRBV29-1 and TRBJ1-1; D is undetermined. The V gene lost 3 bases and the J gene lost 0 bases, with 2 bases spanning the gap. Germline CDR1 SQVTM, CDR2 ANQGSEA. This CDR3 comprises 11 residues. Written as DNA, the CDR3 is TGCAGCGTTGAGTTGAACACTGAAGCTTTCTTT. It encodes CSVELNTEAFF.

This rearrangement joins TRBV2 to TRBJ2-5, with TRBD2 identical over 9 bases. Germline lookup yields CDR1 SNHLY and CDR2 FYNNEI. The V segment lost 6 bases and the J segment 2 bases; nucleotides outside the gene matches: 7. This CDR3 comprises 15 residues. CDR3 nucleotide sequence: TGTGCCAGCAGCGTTAGCGGGGGCCAACAAGAGACCCAGTACTTC. Translation: CASSVSGGQQETQYF. The complete variable domain, with remaining parts taken from reference TRBV2 and TRBJ2-5, reads EPEVTQTPSHQVTQMGQEVILRCVPISNHLYFYWYRQILGQKVEFLVSFYNNEISEKSEIFDDQFSVERPDGSNFTLKIRSTKLEDSAMYFCASSVSGGQQETQYFGPGTRLLVL.

V and J are TRBV28 and TRBJ1-2, with 8 bases aligning to TRBD1. This CDR3 has 16 amino acids. Germline V gives CDR1 MDHEN, CDR2 SYDVKM. After removal of 1 base from V and 5 bases from J, the junction contained 9 bases not matched to a gene. CDR3 residues: CASSLSAAGTGYGYTF. DNA for the CDR3: TGTGCCAGCAGTTTATCCGCGGCCGGGACAGGTTATGGCTACACCTTC.

The chain employs TRBV19 and TRBJ1-2; D uncertain. The CDR3 contains 11 residues. Germline CDR1 is LNHDA and CDR2 is SQIVND (reference sequence). Trimming took off 6 bases at V and 5 bases at J, with 7 bases between the two ends. In DNA form, the CDR3 reads TGTGCCAGTAGGCGGGGATATGGCTACACCTTC. This gives the protein CASRRGYGYTF.

The chain uses TRBV29-1 and TRBJ1-1; possible D gene TRBD1, 5 bases. V was clipped by 1 base and J by 1 base, with 19 bases between them. Germline CDR1 and CDR2: SQVTM and ANQGSEA. The CDR3 extends over 17 amino acids. CDR3 coding DNA: TGCAGCGTTGAAGGGCGCGGCTCCCATAGGGGGAACACTGAAGCTTTCTTT. It yields the protein CSVEGRGSHRGNTEAFF.